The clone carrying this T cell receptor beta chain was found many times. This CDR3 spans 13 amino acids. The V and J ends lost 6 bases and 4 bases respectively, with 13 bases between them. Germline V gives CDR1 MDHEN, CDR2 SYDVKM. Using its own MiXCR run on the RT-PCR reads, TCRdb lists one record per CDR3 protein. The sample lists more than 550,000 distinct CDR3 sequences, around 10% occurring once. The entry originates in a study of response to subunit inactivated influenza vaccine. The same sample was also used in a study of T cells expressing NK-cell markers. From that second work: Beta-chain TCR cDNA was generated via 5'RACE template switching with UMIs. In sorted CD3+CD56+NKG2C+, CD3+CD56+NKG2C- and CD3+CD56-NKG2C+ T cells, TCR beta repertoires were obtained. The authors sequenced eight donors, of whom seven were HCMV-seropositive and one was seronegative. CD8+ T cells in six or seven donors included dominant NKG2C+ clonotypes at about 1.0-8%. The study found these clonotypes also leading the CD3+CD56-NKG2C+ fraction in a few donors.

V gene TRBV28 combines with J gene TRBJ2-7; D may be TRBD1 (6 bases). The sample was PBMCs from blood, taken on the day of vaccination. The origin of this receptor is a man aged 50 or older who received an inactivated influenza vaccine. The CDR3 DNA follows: TGTGCCAGCAGCCTGACACAGGGATACGAGCAGTACTTC. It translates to CASSLTQGYEQYF.